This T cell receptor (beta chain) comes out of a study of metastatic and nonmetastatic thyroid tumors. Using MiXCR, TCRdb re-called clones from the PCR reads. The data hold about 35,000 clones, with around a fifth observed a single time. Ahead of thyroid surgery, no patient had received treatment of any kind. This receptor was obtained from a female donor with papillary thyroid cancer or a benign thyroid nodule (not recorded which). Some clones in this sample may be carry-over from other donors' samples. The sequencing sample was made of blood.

The CDR3 region is CSAKVAGATDTQYF. In DNA form, the CDR3 reads TGCAGTGCTAAGGTAGCGGGAGCGACAGATACGCAGTATTTT. The V call is TRBV20-1, the J call TRBJ2-3; 9 bases agree with TRBD2. After removal of 4 bases from V and 3 bases from J, the junction contained 5 bases not matched to a gene. The CDR3 has 14 amino acids. The germline V gene has CDR1 DFQATT and CDR2 SNEGSKA (reference sequence).